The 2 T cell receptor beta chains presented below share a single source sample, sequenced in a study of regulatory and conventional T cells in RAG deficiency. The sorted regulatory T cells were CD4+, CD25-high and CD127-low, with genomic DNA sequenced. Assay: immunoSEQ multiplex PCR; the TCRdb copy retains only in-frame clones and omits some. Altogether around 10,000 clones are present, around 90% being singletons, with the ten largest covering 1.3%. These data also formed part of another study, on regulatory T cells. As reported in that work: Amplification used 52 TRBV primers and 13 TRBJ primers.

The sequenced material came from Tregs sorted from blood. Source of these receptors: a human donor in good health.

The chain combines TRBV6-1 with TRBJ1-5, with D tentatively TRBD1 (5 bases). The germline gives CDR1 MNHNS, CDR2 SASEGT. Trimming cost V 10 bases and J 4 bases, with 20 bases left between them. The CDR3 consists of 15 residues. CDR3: CAISDPLGGNQPQHF. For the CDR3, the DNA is TGTGCCATCTCAGACCCCCTTGGGGGGAATCAGCCCCAGCATTTT.

The CDR3 DNA follows: TGTGCCAGCTCACCACAGGCTAGGTACGAGCAGTACTTC. Translation: CASSPQARYEQYF. This chain uses TRBV18 with TRBJ2-7; unclear D gene. CDR1 and CDR2 (germline): KGHSH, LQKENI. The germline V and J ends were trimmed by 1 base and 4 bases, with 8 bases remaining between them. This CDR3 is built from 13 residues.